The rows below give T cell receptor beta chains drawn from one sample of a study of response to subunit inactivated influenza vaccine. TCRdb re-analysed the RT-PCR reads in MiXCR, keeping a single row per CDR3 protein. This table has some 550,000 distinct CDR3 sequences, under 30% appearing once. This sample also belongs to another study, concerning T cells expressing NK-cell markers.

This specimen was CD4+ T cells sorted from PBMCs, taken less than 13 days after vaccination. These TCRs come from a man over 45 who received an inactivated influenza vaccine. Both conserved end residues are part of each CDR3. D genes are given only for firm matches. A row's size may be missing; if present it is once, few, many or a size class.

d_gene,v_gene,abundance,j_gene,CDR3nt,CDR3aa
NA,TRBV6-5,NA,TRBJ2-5,TGTGCCAGCAGTTACGTTCGAGGGGATCAAGAGACCCAGTACTTC,CASSYVRGDQETQYF
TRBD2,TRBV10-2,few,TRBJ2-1,TGCGCCAGCAGTGAGTCGGGGAGGGGCTGGACAAGTAATGAGCAGTTCTTC,CASSESGRGWTSNEQFF
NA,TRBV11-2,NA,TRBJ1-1,TGTGCCAGCAGCTTAGAGGGAGTTGGGAACACTGAAGCTTTCTTT,CASSLEGVGNTEAFF
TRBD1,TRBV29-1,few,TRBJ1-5,TGCAGCGTCTTACAGGGGGCTAATCAGCCCCAGCATTTT,CSVLQGANQPQHF
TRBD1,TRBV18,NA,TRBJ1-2,TGTGCCAGCTCAGTGACACCTGGACAGGGAGGGAACTATGGCTACACCTTC,CASSVTPGQGGNYGYTF
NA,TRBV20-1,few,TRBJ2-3,TGCAGTGCTAGCGCGGGCACCACAGATACGCAGTATTTT,CSASAGTTDTQYF
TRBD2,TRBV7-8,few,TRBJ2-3,TGTGCCAGCAGCAACCCACTAGCGGGAGGGTTTACGCAGTATTTT,CASSNPLAGGFTQYF
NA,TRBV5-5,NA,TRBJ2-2,TGTGCCAGCAGCTTGGTTCCTCACACCGGGGAGCTGTTTTTT,CASSLVPHTGELFF
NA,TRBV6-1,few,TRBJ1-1,TGTGCCAGCAGTGGTTGGACAGTGTTCACTGAAGCTTTCTTT,CASSGWTVFTEAFF
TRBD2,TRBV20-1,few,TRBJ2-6,TGCAGTACTAGCGGGGGTTACTCTGGGGCCAACGTCCTGACTTTC,CSTSGGYSGANVLTF
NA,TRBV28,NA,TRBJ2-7,TGTGCCAGCAGTTTATGGGGGGGAACGGGCGAGCAGTACTTC,CASSLWGGTGEQYF
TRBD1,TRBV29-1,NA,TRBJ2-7,TGCAGCGTTGAAGAAGGGGGCAACGAGCAGTACTTC,CSVEEGGNEQYF
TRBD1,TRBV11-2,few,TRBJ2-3,TGTGCCAGCAGCTTAGCGGGACAGCTCAACACAGATACGCAGTATTTT,CASSLAGQLNTDTQYF
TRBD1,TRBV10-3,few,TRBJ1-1,TGTGCCAGTGGGGGAATGGCAGGGGGCTTTAACACTGAAGCTTTCTTT,CASGGMAGGFNTEAFF
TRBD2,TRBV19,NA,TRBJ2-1,TGTGCCAGTAGTATGACTAGCGGGTACAATGAGCAGTTCTTC,CASSMTSGYNEQFF
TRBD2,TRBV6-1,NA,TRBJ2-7,TGTGCCAGCAGGGGTAGCGGGAGAAGCAGCGAGCAGTACTTC,CASRGSGRSSEQYF
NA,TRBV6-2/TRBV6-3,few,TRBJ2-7,TGTGCCAGTAATCAAGGAGGGAAGCAGTACTTC,CASNQGGKQYF
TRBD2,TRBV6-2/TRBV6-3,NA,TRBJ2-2,TGTGCCAGCAGTTTGTCCCCTAGCGGGAGTAAATCCCTCACCGGGGAGCTGTTTTTT,CASSLSPSGSKSLTGELFF
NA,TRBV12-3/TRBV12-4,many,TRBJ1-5,TGTGCCAGCAGTGGCGGTAATAGGCCCCAGCATTTT,CASSGGNRPQHF
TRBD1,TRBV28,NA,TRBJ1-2,TGTGCCAGCAGTTTGACAGGGGCCCTACTCTATGGCTACACCTTC,CASSLTGALLYGYTF
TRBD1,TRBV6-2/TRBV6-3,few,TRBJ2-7,TGTGCCAGCAGTGAGGGACAGGCTAACTCCTACGAGCAGTACTTC,CASSEGQANSYEQYF
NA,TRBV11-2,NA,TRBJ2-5,TGTGCCAGCAGCCGCCAATGGGACCAAGAGACCCAGTACTTC,CASSRQWDQETQYF
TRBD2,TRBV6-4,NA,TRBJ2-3,TGTGCCAGCATGGGAGCGGGAGAAGGCACAGATACGCAGTATTTT,CASMGAGEGTDTQYF
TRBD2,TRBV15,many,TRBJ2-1,TGTGCCACCAGCAGGGGAGCGGGAGGAAGCGATGAGCAGTTCTTC,CATSRGAGGSDEQFF
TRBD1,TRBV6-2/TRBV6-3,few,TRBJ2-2,TGTGCCAGCAGTTACTCGACAGGGTCCATTAGCGGGGAGCTGTTTTTT,CASSYSTGSISGELFF
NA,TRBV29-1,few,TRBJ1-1,TGCAGCGTTGAGGGCAGGAACACTGAAGCTTTCTTT,CSVEGRNTEAFF
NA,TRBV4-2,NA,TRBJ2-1,TGTGCCAGCAGCCAAGGAGATTCCTACAATGAGCAGTTCTTC,CASSQGDSYNEQFF
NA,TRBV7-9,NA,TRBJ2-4,TGTGCCAGCAGCTATAGTGGAGCCAAAAACATTCAGTACTTC,CASSYSGAKNIQYF
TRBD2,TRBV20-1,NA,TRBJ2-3,TGCAGTGCTAGAGGATCTAGCGGGAGGGGCACAGATACGCAGTATTTT,CSARGSSGRGTDTQYF
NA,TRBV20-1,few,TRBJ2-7,TGCAGTGCCTCCGAAGGGTGGACTTACGAGCAGTACTTC,CSASEGWTYEQYF
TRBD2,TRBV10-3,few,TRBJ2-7,TGTGCCATCAGTGAGAGGCGGGAGGCTGACGAGCAGTACTTC,CAISERREADEQYF
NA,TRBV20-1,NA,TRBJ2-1,TGCAGTGCTAGAGTGGTCGGGACACTTTACAATGAGCAGTTCTTC,CSARVVGTLYNEQFF
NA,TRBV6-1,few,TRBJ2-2,TGTGCCAGCAGACGACACCCAAGACGTATCGGGGAGCTGTTTTTT,CASRRHPRRIGELFF
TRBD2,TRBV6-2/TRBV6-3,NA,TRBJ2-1,TGTGCCAGCCTCAGTGGGGGACTAGCGGGGGGTTACCCTCTGGGAAATGAGCAGTTCTTC,CASLSGGLAGGYPLGNEQFF
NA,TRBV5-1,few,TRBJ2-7,TGCGCCAGCAACGGGGACGGCAGCTACGAGCAGTACTTC,CASNGDGSYEQYF
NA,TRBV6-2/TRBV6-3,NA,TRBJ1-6,TGTGCCAGTTGCTCCGGTCGGTCACCCCTCCACTTT,CASCSGRSPLHF
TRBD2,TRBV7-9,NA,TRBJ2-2,TGTGCCAGCTCCGGGCATCCGGGACTAGCGGTAAACGGGGAGCTGTTTTTT,CASSGHPGLAVNGELFF
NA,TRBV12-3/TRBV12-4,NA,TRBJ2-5,TGTGCCAGCAGGAAAACAGGGTTCCAAGAGACCCAGTACTTC,CASRKTGFQETQYF
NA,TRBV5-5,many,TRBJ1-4,TGTGCCAGCAGATTCGCCCCCGGGGGTAATGAAAAACTGTTTTTT,CASRFAPGGNEKLFF
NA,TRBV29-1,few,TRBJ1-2,TGCAGCGTTACTGACGGAATAAAAGGCTACACCTTC,CSVTDGIKGYTF
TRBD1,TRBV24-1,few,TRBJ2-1,TGTGCCACCAGTGATCCTCCCGGGACAGGGTCCGGGGGCTCCTACAATGAGCAGTTCTTC,CATSDPPGTGSGGSYNEQFF
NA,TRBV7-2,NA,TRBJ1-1,TGTGCCAGCAGCTTCGGACACGTCATGAACACTGAAGCTTTCTTT,CASSFGHVMNTEAFF